This is a list of T cell receptor beta chains from one sample in a study of blood T cell repertoires in COVID-19. Sequencing was performed with immunoSEQ multiplex PCR; in TCRdb, only in-frame clones are kept and a portion is missing. The sample consists of 150,000 or so clones, roughly 79% of them appearing once. Sequenced input: peripheral blood. The source of these receptors is a human donor with acute or convalescent COVID-19. The donor label of this sample is uncertain. The CDR3 runs from the conserved cysteine through the conserved F or W. Fields, in order: clone size, V gene, D gene, J gene, CDR3 length, CDR3 protein, CDR3 DNA. D genes are given only for firm matches. Not every row has a clone size; where given, it reads once, few, many or a size class.

>NA|TRBV19|TRBD2|TRBJ2-6|18
CASSIGESGGSGANVLTF
TGTGCCAGTAGTATCGGGGAGAGCGGGGGGAGTGGGGCCAACGTCCTGACTTTC
>NA|TRBV18|NA|TRBJ1-1|16
CASSLSANLGNTEAFF
TGTGCCAGCTCATTATCGGCTAACCTAGGGAACACTGAAGCTTTCTTT
>many|TRBV27|NA|TRBJ1-1|14
CASSLLGGATEAFF
TGTGCCAGCAGTTTATTAGGGGGGGCCACTGAAGCTTTCTTT
>NA|TRBV29-1|TRBD2|TRBJ2-1|18
CSVDGRPGLAGTYNEQFF
TGCAGCGTTGACGGTCGTCCCGGACTAGCGGGGACCTACAATGAGCAGTTCTTC
>NA|TRBV6-5|NA|TRBJ1-5|14
CASSYLGDGRPQHF
TGTGCCAGCAGCTACCTCGGAGATGGTCGTCCCCAGCATTTT
>once|TRBV19|TRBD1|TRBJ1-2|16
CASSIDPTGTLHGYTF
TGTGCCAGTAGTATAGACCCGACAGGGACACTGCATGGCTACACCTTC
>NA|TRBV19|NA|TRBJ2-1|16
CASSISLGSIYNEQFF
TGTGCCAGTAGTATAAGCTTGGGCAGCATCTACAATGAGCAGTTCTTC
>NA|TRBV18|NA|TRBJ1-5|15
CASSLAGESNQPQHF
TGTGCCAGCTCACTAGCAGGGGAGAGCAATCAGCCCCAGCATTTT
>NA|TRBV7-2|NA|TRBJ2-1|13
CASSSPGRSEQFF
TGTGCCAGCAGCTCCCCGGGGAGGAGTGAGCAGTTCTTC
>NA|TRBV30|NA|TRBJ1-2|15
CAWSPRVGGNYGYTF
TGTGCCTGGAGTCCTCGGGTAGGCGGAAACTATGGCTACACCTTC
>NA|TRBV27|NA|TRBJ2-1|14
CASSKLSSYNEQFF
TGTGCCAGCAGTAAACTGAGCTCCTACAATGAGCAGTTCTTC
>NA|TRBV19|TRBD2|TRBJ2-7|12
CATGTSGGEQYF
TGTGCCACCGGGACTAGCGGTGGCGAGCAGTACTTC
>few|TRBV19|NA|TRBJ1-5|16
CASTIEGGRGNQPQHF
TGTGCCAGTACCATAGAGGGGGGACGGGGGAATCAGCCCCAGCATTTT
>few|TRBV14|NA|TRBJ1-1|15
CASSQDTRGNTEAFF
TGTGCCAGCAGCCAAGATACCAGGGGGAACACTGAAGCTTTCTTT
>NA|TRBV6-6|TRBD1|TRBJ1-5|16
CASSSRDRGYNQPQHF
TGTGCCAGCAGCAGCCGGGACAGGGGGTATAATCAGCCCCAGCATTTT
>NA|TRBV5-4|NA|TRBJ1-2|14
CASSLRAAGPGYTF
TGTGCCAGCAGCTTACGGGCCGCAGGGCCTGGCTACACCTTC
>NA|TRBV6-4|NA|TRBJ1-1|16
CASSDRDARRQFEAFF
TGTGCCAGCAGTGACAGAGACGCCCGGAGGCAGTTTGAAGCTTTCTTT
>NA|TRBV20-1|TRBD1|TRBJ1-1|11
CSGDSNGEAFF
TGCAGTGGGGACAGTAACGGTGAAGCTTTCTTT
>NA|TRBV11-3|NA|TRBJ2-3|16
CASSLRLQGPSDTQYF
TGTGCCAGCAGCTTACGATTGCAGGGGCCATCAGATACGCAGTATTTT
>NA|TRBV27|TRBD1|TRBJ1-2|15
CASRSDREGNYGYTF
TGTGCCAGCAGGTCCGACAGGGAAGGCAACTATGGCTACACCTTC
>NA|TRBV5-1|TRBD2|TRBJ2-3|16
CASSLGTSGLTDTQYF
TGCGCCAGCAGCTTGGGGACTAGCGGACTCACAGATACGCAGTATTTT
>NA|TRBV6-5|NA|TRBJ1-1|15
CASSFGGASNTEAFF
TGTGCCAGCAGCTTTGGAGGGGCCTCGAACACTGAAGCTTTCTTT
>NA|TRBV2|TRBD1|TRBJ1-5|14
CASSDRGPNQPQHF
TGTGCCAGCAGTGACAGGGGGCCCAATCAGCCCCAGCATTTT
>NA|TRBV5-1|TRBD1|TRBJ2-2|16
CASSLRTGSITGELFF
TGCGCCAGCAGCCTCCGGACAGGGTCTATCACCGGGGAGCTGTTTTTT
>NA|TRBV7-9|NA|TRBJ1-6|11
CASSRNSPLHF
TGTGCCAGCAGCCGTAATTCACCCCTCCACTTT
>NA|TRBV6-5|NA|TRBJ1-4|11
CASSTGEKLFF
TGTGCCAGCAGTACAGGTGAAAAACTGTTTTTT
>NA|TRBV6-5|NA|TRBJ1-1|14
CASKSGDDRTEAFF
TGTGCCAGCAAATCCGGGGACGACAGGACTGAAGCTTTCTTT
>once|TRBV4-1|NA|TRBJ1-4|15
CASSPLIGANEKLFF
TGCGCCAGCAGCCCTCTTATCGGGGCTAATGAAAAACTGTTTTTT
>NA|TRBV19|NA|TRBJ1-1|12
CASGEANTEAFF
TGTGCCTCGGGGGAGGCGAACACTGAAGCTTTCTTT
>once|TRBV19|TRBD1|TRBJ1-6|15
CASSHRDRENSPLHF
TGTGCCAGTAGTCACCGGGACAGGGAGAATTCACCCCTCCACTTT
>few|TRBV27|NA|TRBJ1-2|15
CASSLGRSSFGGYTF
TGTGCCAGCTCGCTGGGGAGGTCTTCTTTCGGGGGCTACACCTTC
>NA|TRBV2|NA|TRBJ1-2|14
CASSGQIYDYGYTF
TGTGCCAGCAGTGGGCAGATTTATGACTATGGCTACACCTTC
>NA|TRBV20-1|NA|TRBJ2-5|11
CSAEKKETQYF
TGCAGTGCTGAGAAAAAGGAGACCCAGTACTTC
>NA|TRBV7-3|TRBD1|TRBJ2-3|12
CASSQGADTQYF
TGTGCCAGCTCGCAGGGGGCAGATACGCAGTATTTT
>NA|TRBV21-1|NA|TRBJ1-6|14
CASSKVGQSSPLHF
TGTGCCAGCAGCAAAGTAGGACAGAGCTCACCCCTCCACTTT
>NA|TRBV6-5|NA|TRBJ1-4|16
CASSYSSLVSGEKLFF
TGTGCCAGCAGTTACTCGAGTCTCGTATCTGGTGAAAAACTGTTTTTT
>NA|TRBV19|NA|TRBJ1-1|15
CASSPRGARGTEAFF
TGTGCCAGTAGTCCCCGGGGGGCGCGAGGGACTGAAGCTTTCTTT
>once|TRBV24-1|NA|TRBJ2-5|15
CATSDPGTAGETQYF
TGTGCCACCAGTGACCCCGGGACAGCGGGAGAGACCCAGTACTTC
>NA|TRBV24-1|NA|TRBJ1-2|18
CATSGPPTPGHPNYGYTF
TGTGCCACCAGTGGCCCCCCCACACCGGGACACCCTAACTATGGCTACACCTTC
>NA|TRBV21-1|NA|TRBJ1-1|15
CASSIEGPPNTEAFF
TGTGCCAGCAGTATAGAGGGTCCCCCGAACACTGAAGCTTTCTTT
>NA|TRBV6-5|NA|TRBJ1-4|14
CASSPTGPNEKLFF
TGTGCCAGCAGTCCGACAGGCCCTAATGAAAAACTGTTTTTT
>NA|TRBV7-2|TRBD2|TRBJ2-2|15
CASSPGRVDTGELFF
TGTGCCAGCAGTCCGGGGAGGGTGGACACCGGGGAGCTGTTTTTT
>NA|TRBV7-8|TRBD1|TRBJ1-4|16
CASTILTSGGNEKLFF
TGTGCCAGCACCATTCTCACCTCAGGGGGTAATGAAAAACTGTTTTTT
>NA|TRBV4-2|NA|TRBJ1-1|15
CASSQAPGMGTEAFF
TGTGCCAGCAGCCAAGCGCCAGGAATGGGCACTGAAGCTTTCTTT
>NA|TRBV7-3|NA|TRBJ1-1|16
CASSPTLVRGNTEAFF
TGTGCCAGCAGCCCCACCCTAGTCAGGGGAAACACTGAAGCTTTCTTT
>NA|TRBV2|TRBD2|TRBJ2-1|16
CASSPTSGGTYNEQFF
TGTGCCAGCAGCCCCACTAGCGGGGGTACCTACAATGAGCAGTTCTTC
>NA|TRBV7-2|NA|TRBJ2-3|16
CASSPSGVSWTDTQYF
TGTGCCAGCAGCCCCTCAGGGGTGAGTTGGACAGATACGCAGTATTTT
>NA|TRBV6-5|NA|TRBJ1-1|14
CASALGGLNTEAFF
TGTGCCAGCGCTCTGGGGGGTTTGAACACTGAAGCTTTCTTT
>NA|TRBV29-1|TRBD1|TRBJ1-2|15
CSVARGQGVGYGYTF
TGCAGCGTGGCTAGGGGGCAGGGAGTAGGCTATGGCTACACCTTC
>NA|TRBV12-3/TRBV12-4|NA|TRBJ1-6|13
CASSRHWNSPLHF
TGTGCCAGCAGTCGACATTGGAATTCACCCCTCCACTTT
>NA|TRBV5-1|NA|TRBJ1-3|13
CASSSRPGDTIYF
TGCGCCAGCAGCTCTCGCCCCGGGGACACCATATATTTT
>once|TRBV7-9|TRBD1|TRBJ1-2|14
CASSLGEGGHGYTF
TGTGCCAGCAGCTTAGGGGAAGGGGGCCATGGCTACACCTTC
>few|TRBV6-2/TRBV6-3|TRBD2|TRBJ2-1|13
CASSFGTSAEQFF
TGTGCCAGCAGTTTCGGGACTAGCGCTGAGCAGTTCTTC
>NA|TRBV11-3|TRBD1|TRBJ1-3|14
CASSARQGSNTIYF
TGTGCCAGCAGCGCACGACAGGGGTCAAACACCATATATTTT
>NA|TRBV27|TRBD1|TRBJ1-6|16
CASSPRQGSYNSPLHF
TGTGCCAGCAGTCCCCGACAGGGCTCCTATAATTCACCCCTCCACTTT
>few|TRBV5-1|NA|TRBJ2-3|15
CASSSGAVGTDTQYF
TGCGCCAGCAGCTCAGGCGCAGTTGGCACAGATACGCAGTATTTT
>NA|TRBV20-1|NA|TRBJ1-1|14
CSASSRQANTEAFF
TGCAGTGCTAGTTCCAGACAGGCGAACACTGAAGCTTTCTTT
>NA|TRBV5-6|TRBD1|TRBJ1-2|12
CASTAGGRGYTF
TGTGCCAGCACCGCAGGGGGCCGTGGCTACACCTTC
>NA|TRBV7-9|NA|TRBJ1-4|11
CASSLARELFF
TGTGCCAGCAGCTTAGCCAGGGAACTGTTTTTT
>NA|TRBV7-8|NA|TRBJ2-5|14
CASSFREMAETQYF
TGTGCCAGCAGCTTCCGGGAGATGGCAGAGACCCAGTACTTC